The 31 T cell receptor beta chains presented below share a single source sample, sequenced in a study of immune evolution from preneoplasia to lung adenocarcinoma. Using immunoSEQ multiplex PCR, the repertoire was profiled, and TCRdb retains in-frame clones only, with some absent. The sample lists 5,000 to 7,000 clones, about 85% occurring once. Source material: FFPE invasive lung adenocarcinoma tissue. Source of these receptors: a person aged 45 to 69 with lung adenocarcinoma.

V usage is TRBV5-6 and J usage is TRBJ1-3, with a possible D match to TRBD1 (6 bases). Trimming pared 3 bases from V and 1 base from J, leaving 11 bases between. The CDR3 is 15 residues long. Per the germline V gene, CDR1 is SGHDT and CDR2 is YYEEEE. DNA for the CDR3: TGTGCCAGCAGCTCAATGAGGGGGTCTGGAAACACCATATATTTT. Its protein is CASSSMRGSGNTIYF.

V usage is TRBV28 and J usage is TRBJ2-4, with 13 bases that match TRBD2. The V gene's germline CDR1 is MDHEN and CDR2 SYDVKM. V shed 6 bases, J shed 7 bases, and the junction held 9 bases outside the gene matches. This CDR3 is 16 amino acids long. Written as DNA, the CDR3 is TGTGCCAGCAGCCCGGGGGGACTAGCGGGAATTAACATTCAGTACTTC. As protein: CASSPGGLAGINIQYF.

Worth noting for this clone: The same CDR3 arises from other DNA sequences in this sample as well. The chain carries TRBV9 and TRBJ2-1; 10 bases align to TRBD2. The CDR3 has 15 residues. CDR1 is SGDLS, CDR2 YYNGEE, per germline. J gave up 3 bases and V 3 bases, and 3 bases lay outside the gene matches. CDR3 coding DNA: TGTGCCAGCAGCGCTAGCGGGAGTATCTACAATGAGCAGTTCTTC. The encoded protein is CASSASGSIYNEQFF.

The genes are TRBV19 and TRBJ1-1; 8 bases are shared with TRBD1. Germline V CDR1 and CDR2: LNHDA, SQIVND (reference sequence). The CDR3 runs to 13 residues. V gave up 3 bases and J gave up 5 bases; unmatched junction bases: 2. CDR3 amino acids: CASSMTGVTEAFF. The CDR3 coding sequence is TGTGCCAGTAGTATGACAGGGGTGACTGAAGCTTTCTTT.

The rearrangement links TRBV9 to TRBJ2-1, with TRBD2 as a possible D gene (5 bases). The ends were cut back, 4 bases at V and 0 bases at J, with 11 bases in the middle. The length of the CDR3 is 15 residues. CDR1 is SGDLS, CDR2 YYNGEE, per germline. The CDR3 DNA is TGTGCCAGCAGCCCCCCGGGGAGCTCCTACAATGAGCAGTTCTTC. It encodes CASSPPGSSYNEQFF.

V is TRBV5-1 and J is TRBJ2-5; D possibly corresponds to TRBD2 (6 bases). The germline gives CDR1 SGHRS, CDR2 YFSETQ. The CDR3 sequence is 15 residues long. V dropped 4 bases and J dropped 1 base, with 14 bases sitting between them. In nucleotides, the CDR3 is TGCGCCAGCAGCCGGGACCGCGGGACCCAAGAGACCCAGTACTTC. The encoded protein is CASSRDRGTQETQYF.

CDR3 DNA sequence: TGTGCCAGCAGTAGGACAGGAACCGAACAAAGGTGGGCTTTCTTT. This encodes CASSRTGTEQRWAFF. This chain links TRBV6-6 with TRBJ1-1; 7 nucleotides align to TRBD1. Trimming at V came to 5 bases and at J to 11 bases, leaving 17 bases not matched to a gene. CDR3 length equals 15 residues. Germline loops: CDR1 MNHNY, CDR2 SVGAGI (reference sequence).

The rearrangement links TRBV19 to TRBJ1-1, with D possibly matching TRBD1 (5 bases). CDR1 and CDR2 from the germline V gene are LNHDA and SQIVND (reference sequence). V was pared by 4 bases and J by 5 bases, with 11 bases between. The CDR3 consists of 13 residues. The CDR3 DNA sequence: TGTGCCAGTAGTAATTTGGGGCAGACTGAAGCTTTCTTT. It specifies CASSNLGQTEAFF.

The chain carries TRBV7-6 and TRBJ2-1; D possibly matches TRBD1 or TRBD2 (6 bases each). This CDR3 spans 15 amino acids. Per the germline V gene, CDR1 is SGHVS and CDR2 is FNYEAQ. Trimming took off 4 bases at V and 5 bases at J, with 15 bases between the two ends. CDR3 nucleotide sequence: TGTGCCAGCAGCTCGGGGGCCCGCCTTGACAATGAGCAGTTCTTC. Its protein product is CASSSGARLDNEQFF.

V usage is TRBV11-2 and J usage is TRBJ2-1; D is unresolved. The CDR3 is made up of 11 amino acids. Trimming pared 4 bases from V and 10 bases from J, leaving 8 bases between. Germline CDR1 reads SGHAT; CDR2 reads FQNNGV. The CDR3 protein is CASSSLREQFF. DNA of the CDR3: TGTGCCAGCAGCTCCTTGCGAGAGCAGTTCTTC.

V and J are TRBV6-5 and TRBJ2-2; D is unclear. CDR1 and CDR2 from the germline V gene are MNHEY and SVGAGI. The CDR3 covers 12 residues. V lost 6 bases to trimming and J lost 1 base, with 3 bases between them. The CDR3 loop reads CASSLNTGELFF. In nucleotides, the CDR3 is TGTGCCAGCAGCTTGAACACCGGGGAGCTGTTTTTT.

This clone showed up just once. V gene TRBV7-2 combines with J gene TRBJ1-2, with D unresolved. The CDR3 is made up of 15 amino acids. With 1 base removed from V and 3 bases from J, the gap between germline ends came to 12 bases. Per germline, CDR1 SGHTA and CDR2 FQGNSA. The DNA of the CDR3 is TGTGCCAGCAGCTTAGTTCCAGACACCTACTATGGCTACACCTTC. Translated: CASSLVPDTYYGYTF.

The rearrangement links TRBV6-5 to TRBJ2-3; D ambiguous. The V gene lost 10 bases and the J gene lost 4 bases, with 15 bases spanning the gap. From germline, CDR1 is MNHEY and CDR2 SVGAGI. CDR3 length: 13 residues. CDR3 bases: TGTGCCACCCGACCGTTTGCCTCAGATACGCAGTATTTT. It translates to CATRPFASDTQYF.

This chain uses TRBV5-1 with TRBJ2-7; D possibly corresponds to TRBD2 (6 bases). The V gene's germline CDR1 is SGHRS and CDR2 YFSETQ. The ends were cut back, 3 bases at V and 4 bases at J, with 11 bases in the middle. The CDR3 extends over 13 amino acids. The CDR3 bases are TGCGCCAGCAGCTGGGGCGGGACGTACGAGCAGTACTTC. Its translation is CASSWGGTYEQYF.

The chain recombines TRBV6-5 with TRBJ2-7, with TRBD1 matching 7 bases. This CDR3 spans 13 amino acids. V shed 6 bases and J 4 bases; nucleotides not matched to a gene: 6. CDR1 is MNHEY, CDR2 SVGAGI, per germline. In nucleotides, the CDR3 is TGTGCCAGCAGCCGAGGACAGGAATACGAGCAGTACTTC. The encoded protein is CASSRGQEYEQYF.

Only a few counts were recorded for this clone. The rearrangement links TRBV4-1 to TRBJ2-1, with 7 bases matching TRBD2. The CDR3 runs 16 residues. V dropped 0 bases and J dropped 1; count of bases not matched to a gene: 3. The germline gives CDR1 MGHRA, CDR2 YSYEKL. CDR3 residues: CASSQDDGRSYNEQFF. The CDR3 DNA sequence: TGCGCCAGCAGCCAAGACGACGGGAGGTCCTACAATGAGCAGTTCTTC.

This clone was detected only once. The chain links TRBV6-1 to TRBJ2-7; D assignment may be TRBD1 or TRBD2 (6 bases each). Germline assignment: CDR1 MNHNS and CDR2 SASEGT. V lost 7 bases and J lost 4, with 20 bases in between. The CDR3 contains 15 residues. This CDR3 is CASKLSEGGFYEQYF. In nucleotides, the CDR3 is TGTGCCAGCAAGCTCTCAGAGGGGGGTTTTTACGAGCAGTACTTC.

The J gene is TRBJ1-1, the V gene TRBV18; D gene uncertain. The CDR3 consists of 14 residues. Germline V gives CDR1 KGHSH, CDR2 LQKENI. V lost 5 bases to trimming and J lost 2 bases, with 12 bases between them. CDR3 sequence (DNA): TGTGCCAGCTCATTGGCAGGCTACAACACTGAAGCTTTCTTT. It translates to CASSLAGYNTEAFF.

This clone occurred a few times. This CDR3 reads CASSNQRGADTQYF. CDR3 in DNA: TGTGCCAGCAGCAACCAGAGGGGCGCAGATACGCAGTATTTT. The rearrangement links TRBV2 to TRBJ2-3; D is possibly TRBD1 or TRBD2 (5 bases each). V lost 6 bases and J 4 bases, leaving 14 bases between the germline ends. The CDR3 is made up of 14 amino acids. Looked up from germline, CDR1 is SNHLY and CDR2 is FYNNEI.

This rearrangement joins TRBV29-1 to TRBJ2-1; TRBD2 matches 11 bases. With 4 bases clipped from V and 4 bases from J, the junction kept 6 bases outside the gene matches. This CDR3 has 15 amino acids. From germline, CDR1 is SQVTM and CDR2 ANQGSEA. The CDR3 here is CSVGPTSGGYNEQFF. CDR3 nucleotides: TGCAGCGTTGGCCCAACTAGCGGGGGTTACAATGAGCAGTTCTTC.

V usage is TRBV6-6 and J usage is TRBJ2-7; 10 bases map to TRBD1. The CDR3 covers 15 residues. After removal of 6 bases from V and 5 bases from J, the junction contained 10 bases not matched to a gene. Germline V CDR1 and CDR2: MNHNY, SVGAGI (reference sequence). CDR3 DNA: TGTGCCAGCAGGGACCGGGACAGGGGATCCCACGAGCAGTACTTC. Protein sequence: CASRDRDRGSHEQYF.

This clone has only one observation. V is TRBV30 and J is TRBJ2-5; D is possibly TRBD2 (6 bases). Germline V gene lookup returns CDR1 GTSNPN and CDR2 SVGIG (reference sequence). The CDR3 extends over 13 amino acids. V was pared by 2 bases and J by 5 bases, with 12 bases between. This chain's CDR3 is CAWSRTGGETQYF. The CDR3 DNA reads TGTGCCTGGAGTCGCACCGGAGGGGAGACCCAGTACTTC.

The chain employs TRBV5-1 and TRBJ2-7; 8 bases match TRBD1. The CDR3 extends over 13 amino acids. V lost 2 bases and J lost 6; bases outside the gene matches: 4. Per germline, CDR1 SGHRS and CDR2 YFSETQ. CDR3 residues: CASSLDRGGEQYF. The CDR3 DNA reads TGCGCCAGCAGCTTAGACAGGGGAGGCGAGCAGTACTTC.

This sequence joins TRBV10-3 and TRBJ2-1, with D tentatively TRBD2 (6 bases). Germline V lookup: CDR1 ENHRY, CDR2 SYGVKD. The CDR3 spans 16 residues. The ends were cut back, 3 bases at V and 5 bases at J, with 17 bases in the middle. CDR3 sequence (DNA): TGTGCCATCAGTGACGGAGACGGGAGCGTGGACAATGAGCAGTTCTTC. Amino acid sequence: CAISDGDGSVDNEQFF.

This sequence joins TRBV18 and TRBJ2-6; a weak D match, TRBD1 (6 bases). CDR3 size: 17 residues. Trimming pared 3 bases from V and 2 bases from J, leaving 14 bases between. Germline loops: CDR1 KGHSH, CDR2 LQKENI. CDR3 protein: CASSPTGIGAGANVLTF. The DNA of the CDR3 is TGTGCCAGCTCACCTACAGGGATTGGCGCTGGGGCCAACGTCCTGACTTTC. Full variable domain (rest looked up from reference TRBV18 and TRBJ2-6): NAGVMQNPRHLVRRRGQEARLRCSPMKGHSHVYWYRQLPEEGLKFMVYLQKENIIDESGMPKERFSAEFPKEGPSILRIQQVVRGDSAAYFCASSPTGIGAGANVLTFGAGSRLTVL.

The CDR3 protein is CASSPGTGGHYGYTF. The CDR3 region has the DNA TGTGCCAGCTCACCGGGGACAGGGGGCCACTATGGCTACACCTTC. This sequence joins TRBV18 and TRBJ1-2, with TRBD1 matching over 12 bases. Germline V lookup: CDR1 KGHSH, CDR2 LQKENI. Germline trimming cut 3 bases from V and 3 bases from J; bases unmatched to any gene: 2. The CDR3 sequence is 15 residues long. Combining the CDR3 with reference TRBV18 and TRBJ1-2 gives the whole variable domain NAGVMQNPRHLVRRRGQEARLRCSPMKGHSHVYWYRQLPEEGLKFMVYLQKENIIDESGMPKERFSAEFPKEGPSILRIQQVVRGDSAAYFCASSPGTGGHYGYTFGSGTRLTVV.

The chain carries TRBV5-1 and TRBJ2-7; 7 bases fit TRBD1. The CDR3 consists of 14 residues. Losses at the gene ends were 4 bases for V and 7 bases for J; bases not matched to a gene: 11. The germline V gene encodes CDR1 SGHRS and CDR2 YFSETQ. The CDR3 loop is CASSEGQPTGEQYF. In nucleotides, the CDR3 is TGCGCCAGCAGCGAGGGACAGCCTACGGGTGAGCAGTACTTC.

This sequence joins TRBV30 and TRBJ2-5; D is unresolved. Looked up from germline, CDR1 is GTSNPN and CDR2 is SVGIG (reference sequence). V shed 2 bases and J shed 2 bases, with 9 bases lying between them. The CDR3 sequence is 13 residues long. CDR3 loop: CAWSIGWQETQYF. The CDR3 DNA is TGTGCCTGGAGTATTGGCTGGCAAGAGACCCAGTACTTC.

The rearrangement joins TRBV6-5 to TRBJ2-5; the match to TRBD2 covers 8 bases. CDR1 is MNHEY, CDR2 SVGAGI, per germline. Unmatched junction bases numbered 6, after V lost 5 bases and J lost 1 base. This CDR3 spans 15 amino acids. CDR3 residues: CASSSGLALQETQYF. The DNA of the CDR3 is TGTGCCAGCAGTAGCGGACTAGCCCTCCAAGAGACCCAGTACTTC.

This chain connects TRBV9 to TRBJ2-5, with D unresolved. The CDR3 is made up of 16 amino acids. CDR1 is SGDLS, CDR2 YYNGEE, per germline. Trimming took off 0 bases at V and 1 base at J, with 13 bases between the two ends. CDR3 DNA sequence: TGTGCCAGCAGCGTAGGGGCGAGGCCTAGCCAAGAGACCCAGTACTTC. This translates into CASSVGARPSQETQYF.

The chain joins TRBV5-1 to TRBJ1-4; tentatively, D is TRBD1 (6 bases). The germline CDR1 and CDR2 sequences are SGHRS and YFSETQ. CDR3 length: 13 residues. Trimming left V 3 bases short and J 8 bases short, with 11 bases between. As DNA, the CDR3 is TGCGCCAGCAGCTCAGAAGGGGGGGAAAAACTGTTTTTT. As protein: CASSSEGGEKLFF.